These 29 T cell receptor beta chains were all obtained from the same sample, sequenced in a study of T cells in Graves' hyperthyroidism and ophthalmopathy. RNA transcripts gave rise to amplified TCR beta CDR3 regions. With the HTBI primer set, the TCR CDR3 went through a first round of RT-PCR. MiXCR, applied by TCRdb to the multiplex PCR reads, yields one record per CDR3 protein. The sample includes 410,000 or so distinct CDR3 sequences, under 15% of them seen just once. Source material: blood. The receptors originated from a man aged 18-30 years with Graves' ophthalmopathy.

CDR3 region: CASTLSSSGQPQHF. As DNA, the CDR3 is TGTGCCAGCACCTTGTCAAGTTCGGGCCAGCCCCAGCATTTT. This chain joins TRBV7-9 and TRBJ1-5; D gene ambiguous. Germline V CDR1 and CDR2: SEHNR, FQNEAQ (reference sequence). The CDR3 runs to 14 residues. Trimming removed 7 bases from V and 7 bases from J, with 17 bases in between.

This clonotype was counted ten times or more. This chain links TRBV7-2 with TRBJ1-2; D may be TRBD1 (6 bases). Trimming removed 6 bases at V and 0 bases at J, with 14 bases between. This CDR3 spans 15 amino acids. Germline assignment: CDR1 SGHTA and CDR2 FQGNSA. CDR3 in amino acids: CASRALEGANYGYTF. In DNA form, the CDR3 reads TGTGCCAGCAGGGCCCTCGAGGGGGCTAACTATGGCTACACCTTC.

Ten or more counts support this clonotype. The chain is built from TRBV12-3 or TRBV12-4 and TRBJ1-6; D is possibly TRBD1 (5 bases). This CDR3 contains 17 residues. Trimming cost V 6 bases and J 8 bases, with 23 bases left between them. CDR3 nucleotide sequence: TGTGCCAGCAGCCATACTGAAGGGCCCAGGGAACATTCACCCCTCCACTTT. This gives the protein CASSHTEGPREHSPLHF.

In this sample, this clonotype turned up many times. The chain uses TRBV7-8 and TRBJ2-3; 10 nucleotides align to TRBD2. V lost 1 base to trimming and J lost 2 bases; unmatched junction nucleotides: 6. The CDR3 spans 17 residues. Germline values: CDR1 SGHVS, CDR2 FQNEAQ. This CDR3 is CASSLVASGSNTDTQYF. The CDR3 nucleotides are TGTGCCAGCAGCTTAGTGGCTAGCGGGAGTAACACAGATACGCAGTATTTT.

The chain employs TRBV7-3 and TRBJ2-3, with 9 bases that match TRBD2. This CDR3 is built from 14 residues. CDR1 and CDR2 (germline): SGHTA, FQGTGA. J gave up 2 bases and V 5 bases, and 2 bases lay outside the gene matches. CDR3 region: CASSPSGTTDTQYF. The CDR3 DNA is TGTGCCAGCAGCCCTAGCGGGACCACAGATACGCAGTATTTT.

A remark on this clonotype: Germline and junction disagree at one end, which may indicate a read error. This chain uses TRBV15 with TRBJ2-6; 7 bases are shared with TRBD1. The CDR3 runs 16 residues. Germline V gene lookup returns CDR1 LNHNV and CDR2 YYDKDF (reference sequence). The CDR3 coding sequence is TGTGCCACCAGCAGAGTTGACAGGGCTGGGGCCAACGTCCTGGCTTTC. This gives the protein CATSRVDRAGANVLAF.

The genes are TRBV29-1 and TRBJ2-7; 10 positions match TRBD2. The CDR3 sequence is 13 residues long. From germline, CDR1 is SQVTM and CDR2 ANQGSEA. V was pared by 8 bases and J by 0 bases, with 4 bases of the junction left unmatched. The CDR3 nucleotides read TGCAGCATCCGGACTAGCGGCTCCTACGAGCAGTACTTC. It specifies CSIRTSGSYEQYF.

The chain is built from TRBV9 and TRBJ2-1; possibly TRBD2 for D (5 bases). The germline V gene has CDR1 SGDLS and CDR2 YYNGEE. The CDR3 extends over 14 amino acids. Between the trimmed V and J ends, which lost 4 bases and 8 bases, there was a span of 16 bases. CDR3 sequence (DNA): TGTGCCAGCAGCCTCGCCTCTAGCTCAGATGAGCAGTTCTTC. Translating gives CASSLASSSDEQFF.

In its sample, this clonotype was seen many times. CDR3 nucleotides: TGTGCCAGCAGCTTCGGGATTTACCTTATGGGCATTGAGCAGTTCTTC. This translates into CASSFGIYLMGIEQFF. The V call is TRBV7-2, the J call TRBJ2-1; possible D gene TRBD2, 5 bases. With 3 bases removed from V and 9 bases from J, the gap between germline ends came to 21 bases. This CDR3 is built from 16 residues. From germline, CDR1 is SGHTA and CDR2 FQGNSA.

This clonotype came up a few times. The CDR3 DNA follows: TGCGCCAGCAGCCAAGTCCGCTTCGGGGAGCTGTTTTTT. Protein sequence: CASSQVRFGELFF. This sequence joins TRBV4-1 and TRBJ2-2; D gene uncertain. The CDR3 is 13 residues long. V was clipped by 1 base and J by 7 bases, with 7 bases between them. CDR1 and CDR2 (germline): MGHRA, YSYEKL.

This clonotype was counted between two and nine times. J is TRBJ2-7 and V is TRBV4-1, with D perhaps matching TRBD1 (5 bases). Between the trimmed V and J ends, which lost 1 base and 2 bases, there was a span of 15 bases. Germline V CDR1 and CDR2: MGHRA, YSYEKL. The CDR3 runs 16 residues. CDR3: CASSQGVRQSPYEQYF. The CDR3 DNA is TGCGCCAGCAGCCAAGGGGTCAGACAGAGCCCCTACGAGCAGTACTTC.

This clonotype showed up just once. J is TRBJ2-2 and V is TRBV6-1; TRBD1 is a possible D gene (6 bases). Germline V gene lookup returns CDR1 MNHNS and CDR2 SASEGT. This CDR3 has 13 amino acids. Trimming removed 10 bases from V and 5 bases from J, with 14 bases in between. The CDR3 DNA reads TGTGCCATCAGGCCAACAGGGACCGGGGAGCTGTTTTTT. Translating gives CAIRPTGTGELFF.

This clonotype was counted at least ten times. The chain employs TRBV20-1 and TRBJ2-3, with TRBD2 matching over 10 bases. J was trimmed by 6 bases and V by 3 bases; bases with no gene match: 3. The CDR3 runs 13 residues. Germline lookup yields CDR1 DFQATT and CDR2 SNEGSKA (reference sequence). This CDR3 reads CSARRTSGDTQYF. CDR3 bases: TGCAGTGCTAGGAGGACTAGCGGCGATACGCAGTATTTT.

This clonotype was seen many times. This chain links TRBV19 with TRBJ1-1, with D unclear. The V end lost 5 bases, the J end lost 4 bases, and 8 bases lay between the germline ends. The CDR3 is 12 residues long. Germline-derived CDR1 and CDR2 are LNHDA and SQIVND (reference sequence). The CDR3 here is CASSFSRTEAFF. CDR3 sequence (DNA): TGTGCCAGTAGTTTTTCGCGCACTGAAGCTTTCTTT.

As to this clonotype: This may be a read error: a much more frequent sequence differs by one nucleotide. The rearrangement joins TRBV6-1 to TRBJ2-7; TRBD2 might be the D (6 bases). The closer fit of TRBJ2-1 to the DNA end suggests the J call may be wrong. The germline V gene has CDR1 MNHNS and CDR2 SASEGT. The CDR3 totals 15 residues. This chain's CDR3 is CASRPGTEGIYEQFF. Written as DNA, the CDR3 is TGTGCCAGCAGACCCGGGACGGAGGGGATCTACGAGCAGTTCTTC.

This clonotype showed up many times. The chain combines TRBV27 with TRBJ2-1; 14 bases map to TRBD2. V was pared by 4 bases and J by 6 bases, with 11 bases of the junction left unmatched. The CDR3 extends over 18 amino acids. Germline-derived CDR1 and CDR2 are MNHEY and SMNVEV (reference sequence). CDR3: CASSSSTSGRATGNEQFF. In nucleotides, the CDR3 is TGTGCCAGCAGTTCATCGACTAGCGGGAGGGCCACAGGCAATGAGCAGTTCTTC.

This chain joins TRBV6-5 and TRBJ2-5; 16 nucleotides line up with TRBD2. The CDR3 is 19 amino acids. Germline assignment: CDR1 MNHEY and CDR2 SVGAGI. V shed 4 bases, J shed 4 bases, and the junction held 12 bases outside the gene matches. In DNA, the CDR3 is TGTGCCAGCAGTTCGCCCTTGGGGACTAGCGGGAGGGGGGGAGAGACCCAGTACTTC. Its translation is CASSSPLGTSGRGGETQYF.

V is TRBV20-1 and J is TRBJ2-7; 13 bases match TRBD2. Germline values: CDR1 DFQATT, CDR2 SNEGSKA (reference sequence). This CDR3 region has 13 residues. The junction had 7 bases not matched to a gene; V was cut back by 7 bases and J by 7 bases. The CDR3 DNA follows: TGCAGTGTTGGAGGACTAGCGGGAGAAGAGCAGTACTTC. Its translation is CSVGGLAGEEQYF.

The chain has TRBV5-5 and TRBJ2-3; 9 bases fit TRBD2. V lost 2 bases, J lost 2 bases, and 9 bases stayed unmatched. The CDR3 length is 17 residues. Germline lookup yields CDR1 SGHKS and CDR2 YYEKEE (reference sequence). Written as DNA, the CDR3 is TGTGCCAGCAGCTTTCTAGCGGGGAATCCATCCACAGATACGCAGTATTTT. Translating it yields CASSFLAGNPSTDTQYF. Based on the CDR3 plus reference TRBV5-5 and TRBJ2-3, the full variable domain is DAGVTQSPTHLIKTRGQQVTLRCSPISGHKSVSWYQQVLGQGPQFIFQYYEKEERGRGNFPDRFSARQFPNYSSELNVNALLLGDSALYLCASSFLAGNPSTDTQYFGPGTRLTVL.

This clonotype showed up many times. The chain joins TRBV2 to TRBJ2-7; 11 nucleotides agree with TRBD2. Germline CDR1 SNHLY, CDR2 FYNNEI. V shed 7 bases, J shed 5 bases, and the junction held 7 bases outside the gene matches. CDR3 length equals 14 residues. In DNA form, the CDR3 reads TGTGCCAGCACCCCTAGCGGGGGGAGCGACGAGCAGTACTTC. Amino acid sequence: CASTPSGGSDEQYF.

This clonotype was seen only a few times. The rearrangement links TRBV12-5 to TRBJ2-2, with 9 bases aligning to TRBD2. Germline CDR1 LGHNT, CDR2 FRNRAP. V shed 3 bases, J shed 4 bases, and the junction held 6 bases outside the gene matches. The CDR3 is 16 amino acids. The CDR3 spells CASGFSSGVTTGELFF. The CDR3 nucleotides are TGTGCTAGTGGTTTTTCTAGCGGGGTCACCACCGGGGAGCTGTTTTTT. The entire variable domain, with the rest obtained from reference TRBV12-5 and TRBJ2-2, is as follows: DARVTQTPRHKVTEMGQEVTMRCQPILGHNTVFWYRQTMMQGLELLAYFRNRAPLDDSGMPKDRFSAEMPDATLATLKIQPSEPRDSAVYFCASGFSSGVTTGELFFGEGSRLTVL.

As for this clonotype: This could be a read error, since a much larger clone is one nucleotide away. The V call is TRBV29-1, the J call TRBJ1-1; D unclear. This CDR3 region has 14 residues. The germline V gene encodes CDR1 SQVTM and CDR2 ANQGSEA. The V end lost 8 bases, the J end lost 0 bases, and 16 bases lay between the germline ends. CDR3 nucleotides: TGCAGCTCAAGGCGGTCCGTTGTGAACACTGAAGCTTTCTTT. Amino acid sequence: CSSRRSVVNTEAFF.

The rearrangement uses TRBV25-1 and TRBJ2-2, with D perhaps matching TRBD2 (7 bases). Germline loops: CDR1 MGHDK, CDR2 SYGVNS. Trimming removed 4 bases at V and 4 bases at J, with 13 bases between. CDR3 length equals 15 residues. The CDR3 nucleotides read TGTGCCAGCAGTGTCTGGGGGGGGCGCACCGGGGAGCTGTTTTTT. Translation: CASSVWGGRTGELFF.

Regarding this clonotype: A much larger clone sits a single nucleotide away, making a read error possible. The gene calls are TRBV18 and TRBJ2-1; D gene uncertain. The CDR3 sequence is 15 residues long. In germline, CDR1 is KGHSH, CDR2 LQKENI. V gave up 0 bases and J gave up 3 bases, with 9 bases separating them. The CDR3 sequence: CASSPPGQDYNEQFF. In nucleotides, the CDR3 is TGTGCCAGCTCACCACCAGGGCAGGACTACAATGAGCAGTTCTTC.

The sample holds a few counts of this clonotype. The chain recombines TRBV15 with TRBJ2-3; D is ambiguous. CDR3 length: 12 residues. CDR1 and CDR2 from the germline V gene are LNHNV and YYDKDF (reference sequence). V gave up 1 base and J gave up 3 bases, with 2 bases separating them. This CDR3 reads CATSRATDTQYF. CDR3 coding DNA: TGTGCCACCAGCAGAGCAACAGATACGCAGTATTTT.

Of note for this clonotype: This clone may be a read error of a much larger clone one base away. DNA of the CDR3: TGTGCCAGTCTTCAGACGGGGAACACTGAAGCTTTCTTT. Translating gives CASLQTGNTEAFF. The chain joins TRBV2 to TRBJ1-1, with no clear D. V was cut by 9 bases and J by 1 base, with 12 bases left in between. There are 13 residues in the CDR3. CDR1 and CDR2 from the germline V gene are SNHLY and FYNNEI. Looking up the rest from reference TRBV2 and TRBJ1-1 gives the full variable domain: EPEVTQTPSHQVTQMGQEVILRCVPISNHLYFYWYRQILGQKVEFLVSFYNNEISEKSEIFDDQFSVERPDGSNFTLKIRSTKLEDSAMYFCASLQTGNTEAFFGQGTRLTVV.

The chain links TRBV27 to TRBJ2-1; D may be TRBD1 (6 bases). Germline V gives CDR1 MNHEY, CDR2 SMNVEV (reference sequence). Trimming removed 6 bases from V and 6 bases from J, with 15 bases in between. The CDR3 is 14 amino acids. The CDR3 loop reads CASRDEGQCNEQFF. CDR3 coding DNA: TGTGCCAGCAGGGACGAAGGACAGTGCAATGAGCAGTTCTTC.

The chain combines TRBV11-3 with TRBJ1-5; D is uncertain. The CDR3 is 13 amino acids. Per the germline V gene, CDR1 is SGHNT and CDR2 is YENEEA. V gave up 0 bases and J gave up 9 bases, with 9 bases separating them. CDR3 region: CASSLDAFGPQHF. The DNA for the CDR3 is TGTGCCAGCAGCTTAGATGCTTTTGGGCCCCAGCATTTT. Complete variable domain (other parts from reference TRBV11-3 and TRBJ1-5): EAGVVQSPRYKIIEKKQPVAFWCNPISGHNTLYWYLQNLGQGPELLIRYENEEAVDDSQLPKDRFSAERLKGVDSTLKIQPAELGDSAVYLCASSLDAFGPQHFGDGTRLSIL.

The sample holds many counts of this clonotype. V is TRBV7-9 and J is TRBJ2-7, with D perhaps TRBD2 (6 bases). Germline CDR1 SEHNR, CDR2 FQNEAQ (reference sequence). V shed 5 bases and J shed 5 bases, with 22 bases lying between them. There are 16 residues in the CDR3. CDR3 residues: CASSPPGGQDFHEQYF. The CDR3, as DNA: TGTGCCAGCAGCCCCCCCGGAGGGCAGGATTTCCACGAGCAGTACTTC.